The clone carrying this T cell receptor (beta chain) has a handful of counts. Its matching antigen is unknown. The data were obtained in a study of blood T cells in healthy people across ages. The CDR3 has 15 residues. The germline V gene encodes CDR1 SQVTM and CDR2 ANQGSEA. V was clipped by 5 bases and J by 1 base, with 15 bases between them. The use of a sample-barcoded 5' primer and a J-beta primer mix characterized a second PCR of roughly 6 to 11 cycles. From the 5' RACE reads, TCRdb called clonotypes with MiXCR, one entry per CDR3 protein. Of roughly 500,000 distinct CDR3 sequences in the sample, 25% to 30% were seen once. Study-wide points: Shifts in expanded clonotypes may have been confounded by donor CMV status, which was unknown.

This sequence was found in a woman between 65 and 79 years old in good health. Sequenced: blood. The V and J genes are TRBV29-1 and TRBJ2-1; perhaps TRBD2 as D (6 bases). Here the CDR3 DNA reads TGCAGCGTTAAAGGTGGTCGGGGGTCCTACAATGAGCAGTTCTTC. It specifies CSVKGGRGSYNEQFF.